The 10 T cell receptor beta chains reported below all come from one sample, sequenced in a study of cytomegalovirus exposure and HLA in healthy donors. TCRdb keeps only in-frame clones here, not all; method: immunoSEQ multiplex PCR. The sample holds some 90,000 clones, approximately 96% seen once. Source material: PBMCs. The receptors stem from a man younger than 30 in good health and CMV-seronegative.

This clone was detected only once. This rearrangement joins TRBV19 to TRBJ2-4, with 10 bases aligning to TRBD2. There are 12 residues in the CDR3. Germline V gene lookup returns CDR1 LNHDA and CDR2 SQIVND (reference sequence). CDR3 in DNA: TGTGCAACCAGCGGGAGGGCGGACATTCAGTACTTC. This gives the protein CATSGRADIQYF. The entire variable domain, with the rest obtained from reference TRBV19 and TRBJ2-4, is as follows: DGGITQSPKYLFRKEGQNVTLSCEQNLNHDAMYWYRQDPGQGLRLIYYSQIVNDFQKGDIAEGYSVSREKKESFPLTVTSAQKNPTAFYLCATSGRADIQYFGAGTRLSVL.

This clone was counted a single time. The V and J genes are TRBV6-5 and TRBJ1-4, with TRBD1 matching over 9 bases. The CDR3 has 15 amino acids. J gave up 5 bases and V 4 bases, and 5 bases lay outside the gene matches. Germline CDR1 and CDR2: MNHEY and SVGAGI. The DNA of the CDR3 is TGTGCCAGCAGTTGGGGGACAGGGAGAAATGAAAAACTGTTTTTT. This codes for CASSWGTGRNEKLFF.

CDR3 loop: CASSVDGYIQYF. In DNA, the CDR3 is TGTGCCAGCAGCGTCGACGGGTACATTCAGTACTTC. The V gene is TRBV9, the J gene TRBJ2-4; no clear D. The CDR3 contains 12 residues. Per the germline V gene, CDR1 is SGDLS and CDR2 is YYNGEE. Trimming removed 2 bases from V and 8 bases from J, with 8 bases in between.

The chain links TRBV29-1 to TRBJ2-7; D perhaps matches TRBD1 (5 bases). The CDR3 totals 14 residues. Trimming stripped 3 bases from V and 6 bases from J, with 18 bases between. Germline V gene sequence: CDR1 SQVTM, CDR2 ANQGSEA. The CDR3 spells CSVDDTGTPSEQYF. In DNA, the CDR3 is TGCAGCGTTGACGATACAGGTACCCCTTCCGAGCAGTACTTC.

The CDR3: CASSDQQGAHNEQFF. For the CDR3, the DNA is TGTGCCAGCAGTGATCAGCAGGGGGCCCACAATGAGCAGTTCTTC. The rearrangement uses TRBV6-1 and TRBJ2-1, with 8 bases matching TRBD1. J lost 5 bases, V lost 3 bases, and 6 bases had no gene match. This CDR3 comprises 15 residues. Germline V gene lookup returns CDR1 MNHNS and CDR2 SASEGT.

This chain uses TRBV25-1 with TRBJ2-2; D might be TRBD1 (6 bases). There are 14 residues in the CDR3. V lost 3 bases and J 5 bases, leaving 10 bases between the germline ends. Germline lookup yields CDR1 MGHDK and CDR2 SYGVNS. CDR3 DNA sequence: TGTGCCAGCAGTGACAGGGGTGAGACCGGGGAGCTGTTTTTT. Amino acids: CASSDRGETGELFF.

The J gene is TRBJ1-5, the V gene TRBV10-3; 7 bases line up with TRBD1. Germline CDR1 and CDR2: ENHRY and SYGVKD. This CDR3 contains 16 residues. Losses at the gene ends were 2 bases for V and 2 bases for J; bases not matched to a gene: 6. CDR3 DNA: TGTGCCATCAGTGAGACCCCAGGGGGAGGCAATCAGCCCCAGCATTTT. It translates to CAISETPGGGNQPQHF.

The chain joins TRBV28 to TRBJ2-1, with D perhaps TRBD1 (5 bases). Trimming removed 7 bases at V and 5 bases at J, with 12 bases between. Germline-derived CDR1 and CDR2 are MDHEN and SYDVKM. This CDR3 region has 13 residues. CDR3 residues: CASKGWANNEQFF. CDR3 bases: TGTGCCAGCAAGGGGTGGGCTAACAATGAGCAGTTCTTC.

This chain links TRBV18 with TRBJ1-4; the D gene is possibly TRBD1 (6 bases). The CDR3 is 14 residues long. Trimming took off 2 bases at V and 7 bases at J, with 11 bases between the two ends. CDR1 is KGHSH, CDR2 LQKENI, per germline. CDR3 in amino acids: CASSPSGAGEKLFF. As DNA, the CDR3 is TGTGCCAGCTCACCATCAGGGGCGGGTGAAAAACTGTTTTTT.

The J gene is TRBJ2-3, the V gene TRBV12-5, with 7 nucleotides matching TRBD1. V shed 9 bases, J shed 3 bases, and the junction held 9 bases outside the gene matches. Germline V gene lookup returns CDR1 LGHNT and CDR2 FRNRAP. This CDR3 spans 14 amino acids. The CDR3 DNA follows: TGTGCTAGCAGGGGGATGGAAAGAACAGATACGCAGTATTTT. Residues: CASRGMERTDTQYF. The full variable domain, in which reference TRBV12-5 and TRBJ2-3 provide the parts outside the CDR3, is DARVTQTPRHKVTEMGQEVTMRCQPILGHNTVFWYRQTMMQGLELLAYFRNRAPLDDSGMPKDRFSAEMPDATLATLKIQPSEPRDSAVYFCASRGMERTDTQYFGPGTRLTVL.